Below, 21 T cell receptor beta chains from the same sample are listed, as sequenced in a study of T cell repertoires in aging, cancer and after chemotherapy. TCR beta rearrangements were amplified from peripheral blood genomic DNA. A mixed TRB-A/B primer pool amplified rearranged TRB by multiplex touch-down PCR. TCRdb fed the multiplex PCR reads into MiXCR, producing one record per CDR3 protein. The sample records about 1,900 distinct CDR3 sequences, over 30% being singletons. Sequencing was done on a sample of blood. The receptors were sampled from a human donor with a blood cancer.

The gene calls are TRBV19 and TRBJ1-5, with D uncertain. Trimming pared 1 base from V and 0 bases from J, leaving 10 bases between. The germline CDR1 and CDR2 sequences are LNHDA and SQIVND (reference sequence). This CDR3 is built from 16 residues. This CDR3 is CASSIVAGYSNQPQHF. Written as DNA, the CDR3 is TGTGCCAGTAGTATAGTGGCCGGTTATAGCAATCAGCCCCAGCATTTT.

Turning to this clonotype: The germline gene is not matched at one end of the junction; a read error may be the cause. CDR3 DNA: TGTGCCACCGGGGCCAGGCTGAACACTAAAGCTTTCTTT. Residues: CATGARLNTKAFF. The chain links TRBV6-5 to TRBJ1-1, with D possibly being TRBD1 (5 bases). Germline loops: CDR1 MNHEY, CDR2 SVGAGI. The CDR3 covers 13 residues.

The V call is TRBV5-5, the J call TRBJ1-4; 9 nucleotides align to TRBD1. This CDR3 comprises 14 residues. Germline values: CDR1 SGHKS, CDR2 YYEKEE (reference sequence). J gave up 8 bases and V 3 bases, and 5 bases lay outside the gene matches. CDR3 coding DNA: TGTGCCAGCAGCTGGGGACAGGGCGCAGAAAAACTGTTTTTT. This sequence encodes CASSWGQGAEKLFF.

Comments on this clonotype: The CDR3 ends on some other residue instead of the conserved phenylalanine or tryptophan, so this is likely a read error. CDR3: CASSPREGWSRHGYTC. CDR3 sequence (DNA): TGTGCCAGCAGCCCCCGGGAGGGATGGAGCCGCCATGGCTACACCTGC. The J gene is TRBJ1-2, the V gene TRBV14; D gene uncertain. V lost 4 bases and J lost 6, with 21 bases in between. The CDR3 totals 16 residues. Germline CDR1 reads SGHDN; CDR2 reads FVKESK.

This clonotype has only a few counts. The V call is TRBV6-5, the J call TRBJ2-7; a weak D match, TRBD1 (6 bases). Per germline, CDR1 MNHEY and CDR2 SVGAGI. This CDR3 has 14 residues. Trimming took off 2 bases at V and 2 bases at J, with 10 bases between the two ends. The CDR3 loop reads CASSYGPGAYEQYF. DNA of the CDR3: TGTGCCAGCAGTTACGGACCAGGGGCCTACGAGCAGTACTTC.

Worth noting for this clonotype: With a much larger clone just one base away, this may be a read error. Written as DNA, the CDR3 is TGTGCCAGCAGTGAAGTGACAGGGGGATACGAGCAGTACTTC. Amino acids: CASSEVTGGYEQYF. V and J are TRBV6-1 and TRBJ2-7; the match to TRBD1 covers 9 bases. J was trimmed by 4 bases and V by 1 base; bases with no gene match: 2. Per germline, CDR1 MNHNS and CDR2 SASEGT. This CDR3 has 14 residues.

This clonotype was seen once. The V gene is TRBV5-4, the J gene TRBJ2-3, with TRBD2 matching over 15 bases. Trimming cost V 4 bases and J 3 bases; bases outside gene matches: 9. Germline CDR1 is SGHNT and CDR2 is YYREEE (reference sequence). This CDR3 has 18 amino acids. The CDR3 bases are TGTGCCAGCAGCCAAGGACTAGCGGGGGGGCCGTCTACAGATACGCAGTATTTT. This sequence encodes CASSQGLAGGPSTDTQYF.

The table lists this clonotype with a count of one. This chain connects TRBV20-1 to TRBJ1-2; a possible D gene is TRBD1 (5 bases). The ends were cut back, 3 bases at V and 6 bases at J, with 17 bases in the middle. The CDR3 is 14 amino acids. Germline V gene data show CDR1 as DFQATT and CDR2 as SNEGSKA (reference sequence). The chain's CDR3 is CSARGPRTIDGYTF. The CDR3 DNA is TGCAGTGCTAGGGGACCTAGGACCATCGATGGCTACACCTTC.

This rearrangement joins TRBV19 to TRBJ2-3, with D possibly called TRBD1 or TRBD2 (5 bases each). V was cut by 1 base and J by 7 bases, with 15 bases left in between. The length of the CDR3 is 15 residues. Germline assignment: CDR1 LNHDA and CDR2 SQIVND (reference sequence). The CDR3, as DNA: TGTGCCAGTAGTATAGTAGGCTGGGGGTCGAATACGCAGTATTTT. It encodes CASSIVGWGSNTQYF.

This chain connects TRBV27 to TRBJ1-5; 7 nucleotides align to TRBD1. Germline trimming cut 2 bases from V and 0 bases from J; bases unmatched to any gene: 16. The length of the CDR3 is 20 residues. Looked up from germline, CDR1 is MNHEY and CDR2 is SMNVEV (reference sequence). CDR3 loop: CASSLDVRAPGGYSNQPQHF. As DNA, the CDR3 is TGTGCCAGCAGTTTAGATGTCAGGGCTCCAGGGGGTTATAGCAATCAGCCCCAGCATTTT.

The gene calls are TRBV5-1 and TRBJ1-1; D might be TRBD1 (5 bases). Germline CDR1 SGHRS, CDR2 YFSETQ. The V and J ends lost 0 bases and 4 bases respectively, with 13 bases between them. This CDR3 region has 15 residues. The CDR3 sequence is CASSLALGRGTEAFF. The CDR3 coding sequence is TGCGCCAGCAGCTTGGCACTGGGGCGGGGCACTGAAGCTTTCTTT.

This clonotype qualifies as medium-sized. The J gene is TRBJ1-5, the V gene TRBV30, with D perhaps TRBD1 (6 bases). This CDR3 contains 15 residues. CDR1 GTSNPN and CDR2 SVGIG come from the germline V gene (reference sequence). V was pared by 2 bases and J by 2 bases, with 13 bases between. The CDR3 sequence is CAWSWGAFGNQPQHF. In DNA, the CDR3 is TGTGCCTGGAGTTGGGGGGCGTTCGGCAATCAGCCCCAGCATTTT.

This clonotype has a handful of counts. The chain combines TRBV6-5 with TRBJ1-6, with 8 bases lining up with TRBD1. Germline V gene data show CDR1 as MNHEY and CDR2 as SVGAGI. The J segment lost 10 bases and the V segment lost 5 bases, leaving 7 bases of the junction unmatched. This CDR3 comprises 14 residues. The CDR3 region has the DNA TGTGCCAGCAGTGACAGGGGTGTAGGATCACCCCTCCACTTT. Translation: CASSDRGVGSPLHF.

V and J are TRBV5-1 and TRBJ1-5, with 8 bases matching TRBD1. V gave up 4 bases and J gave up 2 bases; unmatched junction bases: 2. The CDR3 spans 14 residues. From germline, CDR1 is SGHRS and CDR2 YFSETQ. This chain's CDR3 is CASSVGQGNQPQHF. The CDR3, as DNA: TGCGCCAGCAGCGTGGGACAGGGCAATCAGCCCCAGCATTTT.

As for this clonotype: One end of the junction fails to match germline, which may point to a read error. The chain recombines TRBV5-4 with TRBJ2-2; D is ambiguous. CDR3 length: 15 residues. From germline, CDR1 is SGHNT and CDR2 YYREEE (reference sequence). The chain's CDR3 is CDSILKERKTGELFF. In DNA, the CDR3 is TGTGACAGCATCTTGAAGGAGAGGAAAACCGGGGAGCTGTTTTTT.

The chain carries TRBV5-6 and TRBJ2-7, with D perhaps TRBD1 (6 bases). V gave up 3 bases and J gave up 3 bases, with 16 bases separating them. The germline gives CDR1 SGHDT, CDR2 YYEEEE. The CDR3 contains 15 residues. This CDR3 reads CASSSQGTLYYEQYF. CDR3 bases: TGTGCCAGCAGCTCACAGGGTACCCTCTACTACGAGCAGTACTTC.

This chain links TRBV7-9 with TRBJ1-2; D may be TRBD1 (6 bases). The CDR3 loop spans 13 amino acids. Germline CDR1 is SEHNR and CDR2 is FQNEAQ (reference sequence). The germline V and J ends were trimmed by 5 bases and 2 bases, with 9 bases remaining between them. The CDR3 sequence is CASSRDTNYGYTF. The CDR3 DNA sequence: TGTGCCAGCAGCCGGGACACAAACTATGGCTACACCTTC.

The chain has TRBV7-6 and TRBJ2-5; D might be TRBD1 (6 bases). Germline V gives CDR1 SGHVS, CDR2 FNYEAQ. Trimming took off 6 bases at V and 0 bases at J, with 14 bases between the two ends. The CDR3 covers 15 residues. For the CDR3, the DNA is TGTGCCAGCAGTAAGGACACAGGGTACCAAGAGACCCAGTACTTC. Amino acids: CASSKDTGYQETQYF.

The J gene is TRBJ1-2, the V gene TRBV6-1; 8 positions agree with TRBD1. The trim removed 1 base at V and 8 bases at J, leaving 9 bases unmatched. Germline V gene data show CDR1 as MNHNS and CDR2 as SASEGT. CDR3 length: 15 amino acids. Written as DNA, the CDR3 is TGTGCCAGCAGTGAAGGATACAGGGGGGCTTCCGGCTACACCTTC. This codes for CASSEGYRGASGYTF.

The CDR3 sequence: CASSIGRVQPQHF. The CDR3 coding sequence is TGTGCCAGTAGTATCGGCAGGGTTCAGCCCCAGCATTTT. The chain is built from TRBV19 and TRBJ1-5, with D maybe TRBD1 (5 bases). From germline, CDR1 is LNHDA and CDR2 SQIVND (reference sequence). Trimming removed 3 bases at V and 6 bases at J, with 9 bases between. CDR3 length: 13 residues.

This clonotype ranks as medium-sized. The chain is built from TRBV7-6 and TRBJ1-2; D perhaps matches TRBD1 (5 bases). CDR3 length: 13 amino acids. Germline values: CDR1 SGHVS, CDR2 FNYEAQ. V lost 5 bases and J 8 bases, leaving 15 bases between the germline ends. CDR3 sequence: CASSPRQSVGYTF. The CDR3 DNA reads TGTGCCAGCAGCCCTAGACAGAGTGTGGGCTACACCTTC.